Following are 30 T cell receptor beta chains from one sample sequenced in a study of shared T cell receptors in the human thymus. The protocol was immunoSEQ multiplex PCR, while the TCRdb copy is restricted to in-frame clones and leaves out a portion. The sample contains about 660,000 clones, more than 75% of which appear only once. These data were also reused for a study on human thymus T cells.

The sequencing sample was made of thymocytes. Receptors originate from a boy under three years old with a congenital heart defect.

CDR3 bases: TGTGCCAGCAGCCAAGCGGGACGGACGAACACCGGGGAGCTGTTTTTT. It yields the protein CASSQAGRTNTGELFF. This chain connects TRBV7-9 to TRBJ2-2; 7 positions match TRBD2. The CDR3 length is 16 residues. Germline V CDR1 and CDR2: SEHNR, FQNEAQ (reference sequence). V dropped 5 bases and J dropped 0; count of bases not matched to a gene: 6.

This chain connects TRBV19 to TRBJ1-5; TRBD1 matches 9 bases. Germline V gene data show CDR1 as LNHDA and CDR2 as SQIVND (reference sequence). There are 16 residues in the CDR3. Germline trimming cut 6 bases from V and 4 bases from J; bases unmatched to any gene: 10. The CDR3 loop reads CASREPRTGANQPQHF. In nucleotides, the CDR3 is TGTGCCAGTAGAGAACCGAGGACAGGGGCGAATCAGCCCCAGCATTTT.

The V and J genes are TRBV14 and TRBJ1-2, with TRBD1 identical over 9 bases. With V trimmed by 4 bases and J by 4 bases, 4 bases remained unmatched. The CDR3 spans 14 residues. Looked up from germline, CDR1 is SGHDN and CDR2 is FVKESK. CDR3 sequence: CASSPTGGVYGYTF. Written as DNA, the CDR3 is TGTGCCAGCAGCCCCACAGGGGGCGTCTATGGCTACACCTTC.

The V gene is TRBV6-5, the J gene TRBJ2-1; possibly TRBD2 for D (6 bases). Germline V gene sequence: CDR1 MNHEY, CDR2 SVGAGI. Trimming removed 5 bases at V and 2 bases at J, with 13 bases between. The CDR3 is 15 residues long. The CDR3 is CASSAAGRTYNEQFF. CDR3 nucleotide sequence: TGTGCCAGCAGTGCCGCGGGGCGGACCTACAATGAGCAGTTCTTC.

About this clone: Compared with germline, one end of the junction differs, possibly owing to a read error. Distinct nucleotide sequences in the sample also encode this CDR3. This rearrangement joins TRBV5-1 to TRBJ1-6; D is perhaps TRBD1 (6 bases). CDR3 length: 17 residues. The germline gives CDR1 SGHRS, CDR2 YFSETQ. CDR3 region: CASSRGWARQGNSPLHF. DNA of the CDR3: TGCGCCAGCAGCAGGGGGTGGGCGCGCCAGGGTAATTCCCCCCTCCACTTT. Complete variable domain (other parts from reference TRBV5-1 and TRBJ1-6): KAGVTQTPRYLIKTRGQQVTLSCSPISGHRSVSWYQQTPGQGLQFLFEYFSETQRNKGNFPGRFSGRQFSNSRSEMNVSTLELGDSALYLCASSRGWARQGNSPLHFGNGTRLTVT.

V usage is TRBV5-6 and J usage is TRBJ1-5; no firm D call. V was pared by 0 bases and J by 0 bases, with 7 bases between. This CDR3 has 15 amino acids. Looked up from germline, CDR1 is SGHDT and CDR2 is YYEEEE. The CDR3 DNA sequence: TGTGCCAGCAGCTTGGCTTCAGATAGCAATCAGCCCCAGCATTTT. It translates to CASSLASDSNQPQHF.

The genes are TRBV5-6 and TRBJ2-3; the match to TRBD1 covers 8 bases. Germline values: CDR1 SGHDT, CDR2 YYEEEE. Germline trimming cut 2 bases from V and 4 bases from J; bases unmatched to any gene: 3. CDR3 length: 14 residues. The CDR3 sequence is CASSFRGHPDTQYF. CDR3 DNA sequence: TGTGCCAGCAGCTTCAGGGGGCATCCAGATACGCAGTATTTT. Full variable domain (rest looked up from reference TRBV5-6 and TRBJ2-3): DAGVTQSPTHLIKTRGQQVTLRCSPKSGHDTVSWYQQALGQGPQFIFQYYEEEERQRGNFPDRFSGHQFPNYSSELNVNALLLGDSALYLCASSFRGHPDTQYFGPGTRLTVL.

The rearrangement joins TRBV18 to TRBJ1-2; TRBD1 matches at 7 bases. The CDR3 spans 12 residues. Trimming cost V 5 bases and J 7 bases; bases outside gene matches: 4. Germline V gene data show CDR1 as KGHSH and CDR2 as LQKENI. The CDR3 DNA reads as TGTGCCAGCTCAAAAGGGGGCTGTGGCTACACCTTC. This gives the protein CASSKGGCGYTF.

The chain links TRBV30 to TRBJ2-1, with 9 bases that match TRBD1. V gave up 2 bases and J gave up 0 bases; unmatched junction bases: 11. This CDR3 spans 18 amino acids. Germline V gene sequence: CDR1 GTSNPN, CDR2 SVGIG (reference sequence). CDR3 in DNA: TGTGCCTGGAGTATTACCTACAGGGGGCGAAACTCCTACAATGAGCAGTTCTTC. Its translation is CAWSITYRGRNSYNEQFF.

The genes are TRBV28 and TRBJ2-1; 13 bases align to TRBD2. J was trimmed by 8 bases and V by 7 bases; bases with no gene match: 11. Germline V CDR1 and CDR2: MDHEN, SYDVKM. The CDR3 length is 16 residues. CDR3 protein: CASTPPGTSGTDEQFF. CDR3 nucleotides: TGTGCCAGCACCCCCCCCGGGACTAGCGGGACCGATGAGCAGTTCTTC.

The chain couples TRBV25-1 to TRBJ2-1, with 10 bases that match TRBD2. J lost 14 bases, V lost 2 bases, and 12 bases had no gene match. In germline, CDR1 is MGHDK, CDR2 SYGVNS. This CDR3 contains 15 residues. The CDR3 coding sequence is TGTGCCAGCAGTGAACCCGCTAGCGGGAGTCAAAGGAAGTTCTTC. This encodes CASSEPASGSQRKFF.

This chain joins TRBV15 and TRBJ2-2; 12 bases are a match to TRBD1. The CDR3 runs 19 residues. Per germline, CDR1 LNHNV and CDR2 YYDKDF (reference sequence). V was pared by 0 bases and J by 4 bases, with 9 bases of the junction left unmatched. The CDR3 bases are TGTGCCACCAGCAGAGATCCGGGACAGGGGGCGCGCGGCACCGGGGAGCTGTTTTTT. Amino acid sequence: CATSRDPGQGARGTGELFF. Full variable domain (outside the CDR3, taken from reference TRBV15 and TRBJ2-2): DAMVIQNPRYQVTQFGKPVTLSCSQTLNHNVMYWYQQKSSQAPKLLFHYYDKDFNNEADTPDNFQSRRPNTSFCFLDIRSPGLGDTAMYLCATSRDPGQGARGTGELFFGEGSRLTVL.

This chain uses TRBV28 with TRBJ1-2; tentative D call: TRBD1 (5 bases). This CDR3 comprises 16 residues. Trimming stripped 6 bases from V and 4 bases from J, with 21 bases between. CDR1 is MDHEN, CDR2 SYDVKM, per germline. The CDR3 sequence: CASSPGDSYLFYGYTF. The CDR3 DNA reads as TGTGCCAGCAGCCCAGGTGACAGCTATCTCTTCTATGGCTACACCTTC.

The V and J genes are TRBV11-2 and TRBJ2-1; perhaps TRBD2 as D (5 bases). Per the germline V gene, CDR1 is SGHAT and CDR2 is FQNNGV. This CDR3 has 18 residues. V was cut by 6 bases and J by 0 bases, with 21 bases left in between. The CDR3, as DNA: TGTGCCAGCAGTATACTTCCCGCGGGTGAGAGCTCCTACAATGAGCAGTTCTTC. Protein sequence: CASSILPAGESSYNEQFF. The variable domain in full, completed from reference TRBV11-2 and TRBJ2-1, reads EAGVAQSPRYKIIEKRQSVAFWCNPISGHATLYWYQQILGQGPKLLIQFQNNGVVDDSQLPKDRFSAERLKGVDSTLKIQPAKLEDSAVYLCASSILPAGESSYNEQFFGPGTRLTVL.

This clone occurred once. The V gene is TRBV27, the J gene TRBJ2-6; D is unresolved. Trimming pared 6 bases from V and 0 bases from J, leaving 6 bases between. The CDR3 has 14 amino acids. The V gene's germline CDR1 is MNHEY and CDR2 SMNVEV (reference sequence). CDR3 amino acids: CASSPNSGANVLTF. CDR3 coding DNA: TGTGCCAGCAGCCCTAACTCTGGGGCCAACGTCCTGACTTTC.

CDR3 sequence: CSVEGSNRGREDTEAFF. In DNA form, the CDR3 reads TGCAGCGTTGAAGGATCTAACAGGGGGCGGGAGGACACTGAAGCTTTCTTT. V and J are TRBV29-1 and TRBJ1-1; 9 bases are a match to TRBD1. The germline CDR1 and CDR2 sequences are SQVTM and ANQGSEA. The CDR3 totals 17 residues. With V trimmed by 1 base and J by 3 bases, 12 bases remained unmatched.

This chain joins TRBV6-5 and TRBJ1-5; D unresolved. The CDR3 has 16 amino acids. The V gene lost 4 bases and the J gene lost 0 bases, with 13 bases spanning the gap. Germline V CDR1 and CDR2: MNHEY, SVGAGI. The DNA of the CDR3 is TGTGCCAGCAGTTCTAGTAAGGAACATAGCAATCAGCCCCAGCATTTT. It is translated as CASSSSKEHSNQPQHF.

The chain joins TRBV6-1 to TRBJ1-2; D unclear. Germline lookup yields CDR1 MNHNS and CDR2 SASEGT. V lost 10 bases, J lost 8 bases, and 23 bases lay in between. The CDR3 totals 14 residues. Here the CDR3 reads CAIAVHSRPGGYTF. CDR3 DNA: TGTGCCATTGCGGTGCACTCCCGGCCGGGGGGCTACACCTTC.

A few counts support this clone. The chain combines TRBV5-4 with TRBJ2-7, with TRBD1 identical over 7 bases. Germline trimming cut 0 bases from V and 2 bases from J; bases unmatched to any gene: 11. Germline V gives CDR1 SGHNT, CDR2 YYREEE (reference sequence). There are 17 residues in the CDR3. For the CDR3, the DNA is TGTGCCAGCAGCTTGGCCGGTACGCGACAGGGACCCTACGAGCAGTACTTC. Protein product: CASSLAGTRQGPYEQYF.

The rearrangement joins TRBV6-4 to TRBJ2-1; D is possibly TRBD2 (5 bases). Germline CDR1 is MRHNA and CDR2 is SNTAGT. The CDR3 is made up of 16 amino acids. V shed 0 bases and J shed 8 bases, with 17 bases lying between them. In nucleotides, the CDR3 is TGTGCCAGCAGTGACTCGATCCTAGCCCCCGTGTATGAGCAGTTCTTC. It specifies CASSDSILAPVYEQFF.

As DNA, the CDR3 is TGTGCCAGCACCCCGGGGCGACGGGGGAATGAAAAACTGTTTTTT. Translated: CASTPGRRGNEKLFF. The V gene is TRBV6-1, the J gene TRBJ1-4; perhaps TRBD1 as D (5 bases). The V end was cut by 7 bases, the J end by 5 bases, with 17 bases between. In germline, CDR1 is MNHNS, CDR2 SASEGT. The CDR3 runs 15 residues.

V is TRBV2 and J is TRBJ2-3; 9 bases map to TRBD2. This CDR3 has 16 residues. With V trimmed by 6 bases and J by 0 bases, 7 bases remained unmatched. Germline V gene lookup returns CDR1 SNHLY and CDR2 FYNNEI. The CDR3 coding sequence is TGTGCCAGCAGAGCTAGCGGGACCTACAGCACAGATACGCAGTATTTT. Protein sequence: CASRASGTYSTDTQYF.

The V and J genes are TRBV5-1 and TRBJ2-2, with D perhaps matching TRBD2 (6 bases). CDR1 and CDR2 from the germline V gene are SGHRS and YFSETQ. The CDR3 is 16 amino acids. Between the trimmed V and J ends, which lost 3 bases and 0 bases, there was a span of 12 bases. The CDR3 here is CASSWRGGPNTGELFF. The CDR3 region has the DNA TGCGCCAGCAGCTGGAGGGGCGGACCGAACACCGGGGAGCTGTTTTTT.

This CDR3 is CASSSEGGFQPQHF. CDR3 bases: TGTGCCAGCAGTTCAGAAGGGGGCTTTCAGCCCCAGCATTTT. This rearrangement joins TRBV28 to TRBJ1-5; 7 bases match TRBD1. Trimming took 4 bases from V and 6 from J; bases not matched to a gene: 6. CDR3 length: 14 residues. Germline values: CDR1 MDHEN, CDR2 SYDVKM.

The CDR3 nucleotides read TGTGCCAGCGGGGACAAGACTAATGAAAAACTGTTTTTT. As protein: CASGDKTNEKLFF. This chain connects TRBV7-2 to TRBJ1-4; weak D call: TRBD1 (6 bases). V dropped 8 bases and J dropped 2 bases, with 9 bases sitting between them. This CDR3 spans 13 amino acids. Per germline, CDR1 SGHTA and CDR2 FQGNSA. The variable domain in full, completed from reference TRBV7-2 and TRBJ1-4, reads GAGVSQSPSNKVTEKGKDVELRCDPISGHTALYWYRQSLGQGLEFLIYFQGNSAPDKSGLPSDRFSAERTGGSVSTLTIQRTQQEDSAVYLCASGDKTNEKLFFGSGTQLSVL.

This rearrangement joins TRBV5-1 to TRBJ2-7; 7 bases map to TRBD1. The CDR3 has 15 residues. V was pared by 2 bases and J by 3 bases, with 8 bases of the junction left unmatched. Germline loops: CDR1 SGHRS, CDR2 YFSETQ. CDR3 sequence (DNA): TGCGCCAGCAGCTTAGTCCCTGGGACAGACTACGAGCAGTACTTC. Translated, it gives CASSLVPGTDYEQYF. The full variable domain, rest sourced from reference TRBV5-1 and TRBJ2-7, is KAGVTQTPRYLIKTRGQQVTLSCSPISGHRSVSWYQQTPGQGLQFLFEYFSETQRNKGNFPGRFSGRQFSNSRSEMNVSTLELGDSALYLCASSLVPGTDYEQYFGPGTRLTVT.

This clone occurred once. The J gene is TRBJ2-7, the V gene TRBV28; the D is unclear. V was trimmed by 3 bases and J by 0 bases, leaving 15 bases between them. The germline gives CDR1 MDHEN, CDR2 SYDVKM. This CDR3 is 16 amino acids long. The CDR3 DNA follows: TGTGCCAGCAGTTTCCCCCCCGGGTCCCGCTCCTACGAGCAGTACTTC. It is translated as CASSFPPGSRSYEQYF.

The chain links TRBV9 to TRBJ2-2, with a tentative D call TRBD1 (6 bases). The CDR3 covers 13 residues. The V gene lost 1 base and the J gene lost 5 bases, with 6 bases spanning the gap. CDR1 is SGDLS and CDR2 is YYNGEE in the germline V gene. CDR3 DNA: TGTGCCAGCAGCGTAACAGGGACCGGGGAGCTGTTTTTT. This codes for CASSVTGTGELFF.

The chain recombines TRBV4-3 with TRBJ1-1; 9 bases map to TRBD1. Germline CDR1 and CDR2: LGHNA and YSLEER. The CDR3 loop spans 18 amino acids. V trimming: 3 bases; J trimming: 1 base; junction bases outside the gene matches: 12. In DNA, the CDR3 is TGCGCCAGCAGCCAGCATGGTGTCCGGGACAGGGCGAACACTGAAGCTTTCTTT. It encodes CASSQHGVRDRANTEAFF.

The chain carries TRBV28 and TRBJ2-7, with TRBD1 identical over 10 bases. In germline, CDR1 is MDHEN, CDR2 SYDVKM. V was pared by 5 bases and J by 8 bases, with 15 bases of the junction left unmatched. The CDR3 consists of 16 residues. The DNA of the CDR3 is TGTGCCAGCAGTACCCCGGGACAGGGGACTCCAGTCAAGCAGTACTTC. It translates to CASSTPGQGTPVKQYF.